This entry describes one T cell receptor beta chain. J was trimmed by 6 bases and V by 1 base; bases with no gene match: 7. This CDR3 has 16 amino acids. The germline gives CDR1 SGHRS, CDR2 YFSETQ. Noted time point: peripheral blood 6 weeks after treatment start. This entry is derived from a study of PD-L1 blockade in urothelial cancer. Produced via immunoSEQ multiplex PCR; TCRdb's table is partial and in-frame only. The sample yields 50,000 to 55,000 clones, around 90% seen once. The chain uses TRBV5-1 and TRBJ2-3; TRBD2 matches at 11 bases. Sequencing was performed on PBMCs, taken around atezolizumab (anti-PD-L1) treatment. The sequence was collected from a man aged 55 to 70 with urothelial cancer. Here the CDR3 DNA reads TGCGCCAGCAGCTTGACTAGCGGGGGTGCATCTGATACGCAGTATTTT. Protein sequence: CASSLTSGGASDTQYF.